This is a list of T cell receptor beta chains from one sample in a study of control samples from healthy donors and cancer patients. Sequencing used immunoSEQ multiplex PCR; TCRdb keeps in-frame clones, though not all of them. The data hold tens of thousands of clones, with 91% observed a single time. Sequencing was carried out using blood. The receptors were gathered from a young man in good health. Both conserved end residues are part of each CDR3. The D gene is left open where the match is weak. Not every row has a clone size; where given, it reads once, few, many or a size class.

j_call v_call clone_size d_call cdr3_nt cdr3_aa
TRBJ2-7 TRBV5-1 . . TGCGCCAGCAGCACGGAGGGGGACTACGAGCAGTACTTC CASSTEGDYEQYF
TRBJ1-2 TRBV19 . . TGTGCCACCCGGGACGGGGGGAACTATGGCTACACCTTC CATRDGGNYGYTF
TRBJ2-3 TRBV5-1 . . TGCGCCAGCAAGGTAGCGGAAATCACAGATACGCAGTATTTT CASKVAEITDTQYF
TRBJ1-4 TRBV29-1 . TRBD1 TGCAGCGCCGGGGGACAGGGGGTGGAAAAACTGTTTTTT CSAGGQGVEKLFF
TRBJ1-4 TRBV4-3 . TRBD1 TGCGCCAGCAGCCTAAAGACGACAGGGGGCCATGAAAAACTGTTTTTT CASSLKTTGGHEKLFF
TRBJ1-3 TRBV27 . . TGTGCCAGCAGAAATACAGGGTCTGGAAACACCATATATTTT CASRNTGSGNTIYF
TRBJ2-3 TRBV4-1 . . TGCGCCAGCAGCCAAGAAGGCTCGCGAGATACGCAGTATTTT CASSQEGSRDTQYF
TRBJ1-1 TRBV18 . TRBD1 TGTGCCAGCTCATTAACAGGGGTAGGGATGAACACTGAAGCTTTCTTT CASSLTGVGMNTEAFF
TRBJ2-7 TRBV18 . . TGTGCCAGCTCACCAGCGGGACAAGGCTACGAGCAGTACTTC CASSPAGQGYEQYF
TRBJ2-3 TRBV6-6 . TRBD1 TGTGCCAGCAAGTTTTCAGGGGGTATCTCAGATACGCAGTATTTT CASKFSGGISDTQYF
TRBJ1-2 TRBV29-1 . TRBD1 TGCAGCGTAGCCGGGACAGGAGTGGCTAACTATGGCTACACCTTC CSVAGTGVANYGYTF
TRBJ1-1 TRBV19 . . TGTGCCAGTAGTGCGGCTTCGAACACTGAAGCTTTCTTT CASSAASNTEAFF
TRBJ2-7 TRBV25-1 . . TGTGCCAGCAGCCCGACAGCGTCCTACGAGCAGTACTTC CASSPTASYEQYF
TRBJ1-5 TRBV6-5 once . TGTGCCAGCAGAGGGGGTCCGGAGCCCCAGCATTTT CASRGGPEPQHF
TRBJ1-3 TRBV9 . . TGTGCCAGCAGCGTAGGTCCAGGGGAAGGCTCTGGAAACACCATATATTTT CASSVGPGEGSGNTIYF
TRBJ2-3 TRBV7-3 . . TGTGCCAGCAGCTTGTCCCTCACAGATACGCAGTATTTT CASSLSLTDTQYF
TRBJ1-2 TRBV28 . . TGTGCCAGCAGTTTAGGGCCCACGGGGCTTGGCTACACCTTC CASSLGPTGLGYTF
TRBJ1-6 TRBV6-5 . . TGTGCCAGCAGCCCCCTGGGCGAGCCATCACCCCTCCACTTT CASSPLGEPSPLHF
TRBJ1-1 TRBV28 . TRBD1 TGTGCCAGCAGTCTACACAGGGGCCCAGGGGACACTGAAGCTTTCTTT CASSLHRGPGDTEAFF
TRBJ2-7 TRBV6-2/TRBV6-3 . . TGTGCCAGCAGTTATGTGGGATCCGAGCAGTACTTC CASSYVGSEQYF
TRBJ2-2 TRBV12-5 . TRBD1 TGTGCTAGTGGTTTGGGGTCCGGGACAGGGAACACCGGGGAGCTGTTTTTT CASGLGSGTGNTGELFF
TRBJ1-4 TRBV7-2 . . TGTGCCAGCAGCGCTAATGGAAAACTGTTTTTT CASSANGKLFF
TRBJ2-7 TRBV19 . TRBD2 TGTGCCAGTAGTATGAACTCCAGACTAGCGTATACCTACGAGCAGTACTTC CASSMNSRLAYTYEQYF
TRBJ2-5 TRBV24-1 . . TGTGCCACCGGGACTGAGCATGAGACCCAGTACTTC CATGTEHETQYF
TRBJ1-6 TRBV30 few TRBD1 TGTGCCTGGAAAATGGCAGGGGGGACGAATTCACCCCTCCACTTT CAWKMAGGTNSPLHF
TRBJ2-5 TRBV19 . . TGTGCCAGTAGTGACAGGACGAGTTTGACCCAGTACTTC CASSDRTSLTQYF
TRBJ1-2 TRBV19 . . TGTGCCAGTGGGGGGGGTGTGGACTATGGCTACACCTTC CASGGGVDYGYTF
TRBJ1-2 TRBV19 . TRBD1 TGTGCCAGTACCGAACAGGGGGGGGCGTCTGGCTACACCTTC CASTEQGGASGYTF
TRBJ2-7 TRBV5-4 . TRBD2 TGTGCCAGCAGCTTAGCGGGAGTCTACGAGCAGTACTTC CASSLAGVYEQYF
TRBJ1-1 TRBV11-3 . . TGTGCCAGCAGCACTCGACGGGAAACTGAAGCTTTCTTT CASSTRRETEAFF
TRBJ2-7 TRBV15 . TRBD1 TGTGCCACCAGCGGGGACAGGGCAAGCTCCTACGAGCAGTACTTC CATSGDRASSYEQYF
TRBJ1-5 TRBV5-5 . . TGTGCCAGCGGTACGGACCTTCAGCCCCAGCATTTT CASGTDLQPQHF
TRBJ2-1 TRBV7-3 . TRBD2 TGTGCCAGCAGCTTATCGACTAGCGGGGGATACAATGAGCAGTTCTTC CASSLSTSGGYNEQFF
TRBJ1-1 TRBV6-5 once . TGTGCCAGCAGTATGGCGGGGCCGGGCACTGAAGCTTTCTTT CASSMAGPGTEAFF
TRBJ2-2 TRBV14 few . TGTGCCAGCAGCCAAGATATCTTTACGGCGAACACCGGGGAGCTGTTTTTT CASSQDIFTANTGELFF
TRBJ1-2 TRBV28 . . TGTGCCAGCAGTTCGGGGTCTACTAACTATGGCTACACCTTC CASSSGSTNYGYTF
TRBJ2-5 TRBV9 . TRBD1 TGTGCCAGCAGCGCTAGGACAGGGGGCGAAGGGACCCAGTACTTC CASSARTGGEGTQYF
TRBJ2-3 TRBV27 . TRBD2 TGTGCCAGCCGCGGACTAGCGGGAGTCGTCACAGTTGATACGCAGTATTTT CASRGLAGVVTVDTQYF
TRBJ1-3 TRBV7-8 once . TGTGCCAGCAGCTTAGTTGGCTGGGACACCATATATTTT CASSLVGWDTIYF
TRBJ1-2 TRBV29-1 . . TGCAGCGTCGTTGTTTCCACTAACTATGGCTACACCTTC CSVVVSTNYGYTF
TRBJ2-2 TRBV7-2 . . TGTGCCAGCAGCTTATCCCCAATGAGGGGGGCCGGTACCGGGGAGCTGTTTTTT CASSLSPMRGAGTGELFF
TRBJ1-5 TRBV6-5 . . TGTGCCAGCAAACGGGCGAGCAATCAGCCCCAGCATTTT CASKRASNQPQHF
TRBJ1-5 TRBV11-2 . TRBD1 TGTGCCAGCAGCCCCAGGGGGGATCAGCCCCAGCATTTT CASSPRGDQPQHF
TRBJ2-1 TRBV5-4 . . TGTGCCAGCAGCGGAGTAGGCGGTCGTTACAATGAGCAGTTCTTC CASSGVGGRYNEQFF